Below are 5 T cell receptor beta chains sequenced from a single sample in a study of T-cell reconstitution after alpha-beta-depleted transplantation in children. Unique molecular identifiers featured in how the TCRbeta library was prepared. TCRdb processed the PCR reads anew with MiXCR; each CDR3 protein has one entry. The table shows hundreds of thousands of distinct CDR3 sequences, with approximately 15% occurring only once. The source was PBMCs from the stem cell graft donor, collected from the stem cell graft. Receptor source: a human donor who donated a stem cell graft to a child with acute myeloid leukemia.

This clonotype was picked up many times. V usage is TRBV12-3 or TRBV12-4 and J usage is TRBJ2-1; 9 bases line up with TRBD1. Germline trimming cut 6 bases from V and 4 bases from J; bases unmatched to any gene: 16. The CDR3 has 18 amino acids. The CDR3 region has the DNA TGTGCCAGCAGGCCTGGACAGGGGAGGGCTAGCGGTTACAATGAGCAGTTCTTC. Translated: CASRPGQGRASGYNEQFF.

This chain uses TRBV6-2 or TRBV6-3 with TRBJ2-7; 7 bases agree with TRBD2. Germline CDR1 and CDR2: MNHEY and SVGEGT. Trimming took 7 bases from V and 6 from J; bases not matched to a gene: 12. The CDR3 totals 14 residues. The CDR3 DNA reads TGTGCCAGCAACGGTGGCTTCAGGGAGGGCGAGCAGTACTTC. It encodes CASNGGFREGEQYF.

This chain joins TRBV7-9 and TRBJ1-1; 11 bases agree with TRBD1. This CDR3 contains 15 residues. Unmatched junction bases numbered 6, after V lost 5 bases and J lost 4 bases. Germline-derived CDR1 and CDR2 are SEHNR and FQNEAQ (reference sequence). CDR3 in DNA: TGTGCCAGCAGCCAGGGACAGGGGGTGAGCACTGAAGCTTTCTTT. It translates to CASSQGQGVSTEAFF.

The chain has TRBV9 and TRBJ2-1; possibly TRBD1 for D (6 bases). Trimming took off 0 bases at V and 9 bases at J, with 22 bases between the two ends. Germline CDR1 SGDLS, CDR2 YYNGEE. The CDR3 consists of 17 residues. CDR3 in amino acids: CASSVADSLALQGEQFF. The DNA of the CDR3 is TGTGCCAGCAGCGTAGCCGACAGCCTGGCCTTACAGGGTGAGCAGTTCTTC.

This clonotype was counted at least ten times. The chain uses TRBV27 and TRBJ2-4; D is perhaps TRBD1 (8 bases). In germline, CDR1 is MNHEY, CDR2 SMNVEV (reference sequence). This CDR3 comprises 15 residues. The germline V and J ends were trimmed by 3 bases and 6 bases, with 15 bases remaining between them. The CDR3 coding sequence is TGTGCCAGCAGTTTCGCAACAGGGGGGGTAAACATTCAGTACTTC. Translating it yields CASSFATGGVNIQYF.